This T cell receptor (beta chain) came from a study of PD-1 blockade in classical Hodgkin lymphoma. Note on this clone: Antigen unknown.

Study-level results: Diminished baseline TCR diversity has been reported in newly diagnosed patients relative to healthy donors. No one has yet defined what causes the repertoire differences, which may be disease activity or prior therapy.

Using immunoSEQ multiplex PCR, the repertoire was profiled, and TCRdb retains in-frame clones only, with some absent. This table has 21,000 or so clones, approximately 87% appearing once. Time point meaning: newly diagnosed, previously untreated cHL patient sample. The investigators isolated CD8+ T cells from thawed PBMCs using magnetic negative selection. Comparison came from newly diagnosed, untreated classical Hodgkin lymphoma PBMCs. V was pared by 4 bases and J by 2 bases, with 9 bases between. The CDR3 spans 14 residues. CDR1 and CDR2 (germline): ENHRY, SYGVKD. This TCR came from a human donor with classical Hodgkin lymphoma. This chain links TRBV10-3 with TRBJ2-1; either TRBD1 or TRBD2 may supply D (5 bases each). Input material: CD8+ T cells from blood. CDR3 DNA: TGTGCCATCAGTGTTGGGGGAGCCTACAATGAGCAGTTCTTC. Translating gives CAISVGGAYNEQFF.